The rows below give T cell receptor beta chains drawn from one sample of a study of spatial heterogeneity in lung cancer. TCRdb re-called the 5' RACE reads through MiXCR, storing one row per CDR3 protein. The sample has fewer than 6,000 distinct CDR3 sequences; about 29% are singletons. The sequencing here drew on lung tumor tissue, taken at surgery. These receptors all stem from a female donor with early-stage non-small cell lung cancer. The CDR3 runs from the conserved cysteine through the conserved F or W. D genes are given only for firm matches. Where a row states a size, it is once, few, many or the class of an expanded clone; other rows omit it.

J | D | length | V | size | DNA | CDR3
TRBJ2-7 | - | 15 | TRBV6-5 | - | TGTGCCAGCAGTTTGGGGGGAGAGGGGAACTACGAGCAGTACTTC | CASSLGGEGNYEQYF
TRBJ2-7 | TRBD1 | 16 | TRBV2 | - | TGTGCCAGCAGTGAAGCTGACAGGGGGCGTATCGACGAGCAGTACTTC | CASSEADRGRIDEQYF
TRBJ2-1 | TRBD2 | 15 | TRBV6-2/TRBV6-3 | - | TGTGCCAGCACTCCCCATGCGGGGGGTAACAATGAGCAGTTCTTC | CASTPHAGGNNEQFF
TRBJ2-1 | TRBD2 | 17 | TRBV11-2 | - | TGTGCCAGCAGCTTAGCGCTAGCGGGTAGCTCCTACAATGAGCAGTTCTTC | CASSLALAGSSYNEQFF
TRBJ2-7 | - | 13 | TRBV4-3 | once | TGCGCCAGCAGCCAAGATACAGGGAGCGAGCAGTACTTC | CASSQDTGSEQYF
TRBJ1-1 | TRBD1 | 18 | TRBV20-1 | - | TGCAGTGCTAGAGATAAGCGACAGGGTAGTAACCGGGCCACTGAAGCTTTCTTT | CSARDKRQGSNRATEAFF
TRBJ2-3 | TRBD2 | 18 | TRBV5-4 | - | TGTGCCAGCAGCTTGGCCCCTCTAGCGGGGCGTAGCACAGATACGCAGTATTTT | CASSLAPLAGRSTDTQYF
TRBJ1-1 | - | 18 | TRBV7-3 | few | TGTGCCAGCAGCTTTAATGCGAACAGGTCCCCAATGAACACTGAAGCTTTCTTT | CASSFNANRSPMNTEAFF
TRBJ1-1 | TRBD1 | 15 | TRBV5-1 | medium-sized | TGCGCCAGCAGCACCGGACAGGCTCGGGGCACTGAAGCTTTCTTT | CASSTGQARGTEAFF
TRBJ1-2 | - | 14 | TRBV7-8 | many | TGTGCCAGCAGCTTGGGAGAGGCGGGCTATGGCTACACCTTC | CASSLGEAGYGYTF
TRBJ1-1 | - | 14 | TRBV29-1 | medium-sized | TGCAGCGCCGGGCTGGGGGGTGGGGACACTGAAGCTTTCTTT | CSAGLGGGDTEAFF
TRBJ2-7 | - | 10 | TRBV29-1 | - | TGCAGCGTTGAGGTCGGTACGAAGTACTTC | CSVEVGTKYF
TRBJ2-3 | - | 15 | TRBV4-2 | many | TGTGCCAGCAGCCAAGATAGGGCTAGCACAGATACGCAGTATTTT | CASSQDRASTDTQYF
TRBJ2-1 | - | 12 | TRBV7-9 | many | TGTGCCAGCAGCCCGATAAGACCTGAGCAGTTCTTC | CASSPIRPEQFF
TRBJ2-5 | - | 17 | TRBV20-1 | medium-sized | TGCAGTGCTAGGGACAGAGGAAGGGCGATCGTCCAAGAGACCCAGTACTTC | CSARDRGRAIVQETQYF
TRBJ1-1 | - | 14 | TRBV2 | medium-sized | TGTGCCAGCAGTCTCAGGGTTGTGAACACTGAAGCTTTCTTT | CASSLRVVNTEAFF
TRBJ2-5 | TRBD1 | 14 | TRBV18 | - | TGTGCCAGCTCAGGCCGGGACAGCCAAGAGACCCAGTACTTC | CASSGRDSQETQYF
TRBJ2-1 | - | 15 | TRBV19 | many | TGTGCCAGTAGTCCCTCCGGCCGGGCCTACAATGAGCAGTTCTTC | CASSPSGRAYNEQFF
TRBJ1-4 | - | 17 | TRBV7-2 | few | TGTGCCAGCAGCGCGACACCCGTGGGACTCACTAATGAAAAACTGTTTTTT | CASSATPVGLTNEKLFF
TRBJ2-7 | - | 15 | TRBV5-5 | - | TGTGCCAGCAGCCTGTATCCGGACGCCTCCTACGAGCAGTACTTC | CASSLYPDASYEQYF
TRBJ1-4 | TRBD1 | 13 | TRBV2 | many | TGTGCCAGCAGTGCAGGGGGCGTTGAAAAACTGTTTTTT | CASSAGGVEKLFF
TRBJ1-5 | - | 13 | TRBV7-9 | - | TGTGCCAGCACCCGGGACCTCAATCAGCCCCAGCATTTT | CASTRDLNQPQHF
TRBJ2-3 | - | 15 | TRBV12-3/TRBV12-4 | many | TGTGCCAGCAGTTTAGGGGGGGCCCAAACAGATACGCAGTATTTT | CASSLGGAQTDTQYF
TRBJ2-1 | - | 16 | TRBV7-8 | medium-sized | TGTGCCAGCAGCCCCGAGGTCCGGACCGCTTCGAATGAGCAGTTCTTC | CASSPEVRTASNEQFF
TRBJ2-3 | - | 15 | TRBV9 | many | TGTGCCAGCAGCGTAGACAGCTATAGCACAGATACGCAGTATTTT | CASSVDSYSTDTQYF
TRBJ2-7 | TRBD2 | 15 | TRBV5-4 | few | TGTGCCAGCAGCTTGGGTCCTAGCGGGAACTACGAGCAGTACTTC | CASSLGPSGNYEQYF
TRBJ2-7 | - | 15 | TRBV20-1 | many | TGCAGTGCTAGCCGAAAGTGGCGGGGTGAATACGAGCAGTACTTC | CSASRKWRGEYEQYF
TRBJ2-1 | - | 15 | TRBV6-1 | - | TGTGCCAGCAGTCCTGGACTTGATCCCTACAATGAGCAGTTCTTC | CASSPGLDPYNEQFF
TRBJ2-3 | - | 17 | TRBV6-5 | few | TGTGCCAGCAGTTACTCGGCGGGGGCCTCGTCCCTAGATACGCAGTATTTT | CASSYSAGASSLDTQYF
TRBJ2-7 | TRBD2 | 16 | TRBV5-1 | - | TGCGCCAGCAGCGCCCCCACTAGCGGGGCCGCCTACGAGCAGTACTTC | CASSAPTSGAAYEQYF
TRBJ2-5 | - | 13 | TRBV5-1 | few | TGCGCCAGCAGCTTGACAGGGTGGGAGACCCAGTACTTC | CASSLTGWETQYF
TRBJ2-3 | - | 16 | TRBV20-1 | - | TGCAGTGCTAGAGATGGCCTAGCTGCCACCACAGATACGCAGTATTTT | CSARDGLAATTDTQYF
TRBJ2-2 | - | 12 | TRBV11-3 | - | TGTGCCAGCAGGGCCGACACCGGGGAGCTGTTTTTT | CASRADTGELFF
TRBJ2-7 | - | 13 | TRBV6-5 | many | TGTGCCTCTACCCCGGGGGCAGGGGGTGAGCAGTACTTC | CASTPGAGGEQYF
TRBJ2-1 | TRBD2 | 17 | TRBV7-6 | many | TGTGCCAGCAGCTTTGGACTAGCGGGGGGGCCTATGAATGAGCAGTTCTTC | CASSFGLAGGPMNEQFF
TRBJ2-5 | TRBD2 | 13 | TRBV11-3 | medium-sized | TGTGCCAGCGCGACTAGCGGCCAAGAGACCCAGTACTTC | CASATSGQETQYF
TRBJ1-3 | - | 15 | TRBV29-1 | many | TGCAGCGTTGAAGTGCAGGGCGAGAGTGGAAACACCATATATTTT | CSVEVQGESGNTIYF
TRBJ1-1 | - | 14 | TRBV3-1 | many | TGTGCCAGCAGGGTGCGGGGGCACGGCACTGAAGCTTTCTTT | CASRVRGHGTEAFF
TRBJ1-2 | - | 15 | TRBV12-5 | few | TGTGCTAGTGGTTTCTCGGGACGGGGTTTAAATGGCTACACCTTC | CASGFSGRGLNGYTF
TRBJ1-2 | TRBD1 | 11 | TRBV29-1 | large | TGCAGCGTGGACAGGGGCGGTGGCTACACCTTC | CSVDRGGGYTF
TRBJ2-7 | - | 13 | TRBV20-1 | medium-sized | TGCAGTGCTACCGGTTGGGTCCGGGACGAGCAGTACTTC | CSATGWVRDEQYF
TRBJ2-6 | - | 15 | TRBV5-4 | medium-sized | TGTGCCAGCAGCTATCGGAGCTCTGGGGCCAACGTCCTGACTTTC | CASSYRSSGANVLTF
TRBJ1-5 | - | 15 | TRBV9 | - | TGTGCCAGCAGCTCCTCCGGGGGTAGCAATCAGCCCCAGCATTTT | CASSSSGGSNQPQHF
TRBJ2-4 | TRBD1 | 15 | TRBV7-2 | medium-sized | TGTGCCAGCAGCCCACATGGGGGACAGAAAAACATTCAGTACTTC | CASSPHGGQKNIQYF